What follows describes a single T cell receptor (beta chain). What it recognizes is unknown. In the same sample, other DNA sequences code for this CDR3. This entry comes from a study of shared clonotypes between healthy human individuals. Looked up from germline, CDR1 is SEHNR and CDR2 is FQNEAQ (reference sequence). The CDR3 contains 12 residues. V dropped 1 base and J dropped 5 bases, with 5 bases sitting between them. Method: immunoSEQ multiplex PCR; TCRdb's copy keeps in-frame clones and lacks some. The sample includes over 1.5 million clones, approximately 98% of them seen just once. Study observations and caveats: Clonotype sharing across several donors was observed for 4% to 5.5% of naive CD4 clonotypes. Compared with clonotypes that all four donors shared, non-shared clonotypes had lower generation probabilities. Only blood underwent sampling, and tissue repertoires likely differ. What naive subsets generally showed was a larger estimated richness than memory subsets showed.

This TCR derives from a man aged 25-45 years in good health. The sequencing sample was made of naive CD4+ T cells sorted from blood. Regarding subset: CD45RA+ positively selected. V gene TRBV7-9 combines with J gene TRBJ2-5; no reliable D call. The CDR3 here is CASSLGQETQYF. In DNA form, the CDR3 reads TGTGCCAGCAGCTTAGGGCAGGAGACCCAGTACTTC. Looking up the rest from reference TRBV7-9 and TRBJ2-5 gives the full variable domain: DTGVSQNPRHKITKRGQNVTFRCDPISEHNRLYWYRQTLGQGPEFLTYFQNEAQLEKSRLLSDRFSAERPKGSFSTLEIQRTEQGDSAMYLCASSLGQETQYFGPGTRLLVL.